The entry below gives a single T cell receptor beta chain sequence along with its context. Method: immunoSEQ multiplex PCR; TCRdb's copy keeps in-frame clones and lacks some. The table shows roughly 100,000 clones, with around 83% occurring only once. This entry comes from a study of control samples from healthy donors and cancer patients. Source material: blood. The sequence was obtained from a woman between 50 and 59 years old in good health.

The CDR3 loop is CASSLTGAGTEAFF. The CDR3, as DNA: TGCGCCAGCAGCCTGACAGGGGCAGGCACTGAAGCTTTCTTT. The J gene is TRBJ1-1, the V gene TRBV5-1; 8 bases are shared with TRBD1. The CDR3 contains 14 residues. The V gene end was trimmed by 4 bases and the J gene end by 4 bases; junction bases not matched to a gene: 6. The germline CDR1 and CDR2 sequences are SGHRS and YFSETQ.